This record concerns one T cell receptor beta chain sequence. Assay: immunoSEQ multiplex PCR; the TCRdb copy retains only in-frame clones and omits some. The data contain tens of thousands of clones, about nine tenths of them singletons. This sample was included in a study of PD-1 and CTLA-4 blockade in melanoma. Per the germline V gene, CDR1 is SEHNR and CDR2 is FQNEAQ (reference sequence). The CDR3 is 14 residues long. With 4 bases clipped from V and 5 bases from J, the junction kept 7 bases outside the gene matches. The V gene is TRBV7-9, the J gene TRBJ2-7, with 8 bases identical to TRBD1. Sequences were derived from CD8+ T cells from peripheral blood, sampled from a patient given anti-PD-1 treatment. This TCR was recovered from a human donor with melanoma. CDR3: CASSSPGTGHEQYF. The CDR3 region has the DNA TGTGCCAGCAGCTCCCCCGGGACAGGACACGAGCAGTACTTC.